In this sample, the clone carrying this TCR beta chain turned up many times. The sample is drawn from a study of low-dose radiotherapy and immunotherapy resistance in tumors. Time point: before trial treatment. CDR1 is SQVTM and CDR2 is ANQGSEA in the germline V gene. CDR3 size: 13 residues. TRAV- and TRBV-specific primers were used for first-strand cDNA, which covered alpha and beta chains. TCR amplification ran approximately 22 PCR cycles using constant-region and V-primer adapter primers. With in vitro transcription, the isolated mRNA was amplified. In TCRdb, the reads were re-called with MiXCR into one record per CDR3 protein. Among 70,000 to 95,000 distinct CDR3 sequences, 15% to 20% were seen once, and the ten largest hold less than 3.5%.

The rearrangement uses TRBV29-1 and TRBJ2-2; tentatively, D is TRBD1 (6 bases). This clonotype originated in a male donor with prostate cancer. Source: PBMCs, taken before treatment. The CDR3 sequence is CSKSRGRTGELFF. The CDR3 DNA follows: TGCAGTAAGAGCAGGGGTCGAACCGGGGAGCTGTTTTTT.